This passage covers 21 T cell receptor beta chains from one sample sequenced in a study of STAT5B mutations in CD4+ large granular lymphocyte leukemia. Clones were sequenced by immunoSEQ multiplex PCR, and TCRdb holds only the in-frame ones, with some missing. The sample lists more than 30,000 clones; over 60% were seen once. Sequenced input: CD4+ T cells from blood buffy coats. The receptors shown here come from a human donor in good health.

The chain employs TRBV7-2 and TRBJ2-7, with D perhaps matching TRBD1 (6 bases). Germline V lookup: CDR1 SGHTA, CDR2 FQGNSA. The CDR3 is made up of 14 amino acids. The V gene lost 0 bases and the J gene lost 6 bases, with 12 bases spanning the gap. The CDR3 spells CASSLADRRREQYF. CDR3 in DNA: TGTGCCAGCAGCTTAGCCGACAGGAGGCGCGAGCAGTACTTC.

This rearrangement joins TRBV5-1 to TRBJ2-1, with D perhaps TRBD1 or TRBD2 (6 bases each). This CDR3 has 15 residues. Germline loops: CDR1 SGHRS, CDR2 YFSETQ. Trimming shortened V by 4 bases and J by 4 bases, and 15 bases separated the two germline ends. The CDR3 coding sequence is TGCGCCAGCAGCCCCCGGGGGCTTGTTTACAATGAGCAGTTCTTC. Translation: CASSPRGLVYNEQFF.

The V gene is TRBV27, the J gene TRBJ2-7, with D maybe TRBD1 (8 bases). The V gene lost 6 bases and the J gene lost 9 bases, with 21 bases spanning the gap. The CDR3 has 14 residues. Germline CDR1 reads MNHEY; CDR2 reads SMNVEV (reference sequence). The CDR3 here is CASRERDRPVSQYF. The CDR3 DNA is TGTGCCAGCAGGGAGCGGGACAGGCCGGTGTCGCAGTACTTC.

This rearrangement joins TRBV5-4 to TRBJ2-3; D might be TRBD2 (5 bases). CDR1 is SGHNT and CDR2 is YYREEE in the germline V gene (reference sequence). There are 16 residues in the CDR3. The V end was cut by 5 bases, the J end by 1 base, with 17 bases between. The CDR3 spells CASRFGRPGGTDTQYF. The CDR3 DNA follows: TGTGCCAGCAGGTTCGGGCGCCCCGGGGGCACAGATACGCAGTATTTT.

This clone has just a few counts. The J gene is TRBJ1-4, the V gene TRBV2, with a weak D call TRBD1 (5 bases). Germline values: CDR1 SNHLY, CDR2 FYNNEI. V was pared by 7 bases and J by 8 bases, with 14 bases between. The length of the CDR3 is 13 residues. The CDR3 reads CASIPGTLEKLFF. The CDR3 DNA reads as TGTGCCAGCATCCCCGGGACCTTAGAAAAACTGTTTTTT. The complete variable domain, with remaining parts taken from reference TRBV2 and TRBJ1-4, reads EPEVTQTPSHQVTQMGQEVILRCVPISNHLYFYWYRQILGQKVEFLVSFYNNEISEKSEIFDDQFSVERPDGSNFTLKIRSTKLEDSAMYFCASIPGTLEKLFFGSGTQLSVL.

The chain combines TRBV7-9 with TRBJ2-3; the D is unclear. Trimming cost V 5 bases and J 5 bases, with 8 bases left between them. Germline values: CDR1 SEHNR, CDR2 FQNEAQ (reference sequence). CDR3 length equals 12 residues. The CDR3 bases are TGTGCCAGCAGCCCCCTCCAAGATACGCAGTATTTT. It yields the protein CASSPLQDTQYF.

The chain uses TRBV2 and TRBJ2-3, with 10 positions matching TRBD2. Germline V gene data show CDR1 as SNHLY and CDR2 as FYNNEI. The J segment lost 5 bases and the V segment lost 1 base, leaving 3 bases of the junction unmatched. The CDR3 consists of 15 residues. CDR3 bases: TGTGCCAGCAGTGAAGGAGCGGGAGGGGTAGATACGCAGTATTTT. The encoded protein is CASSEGAGGVDTQYF.

A single count supports this clone. The rearrangement uses TRBV21-1 and TRBJ2-2. TRBV21-1 is marked as a pseudogene. The CDR3 sequence is 17 residues long. CDR3 in amino acids: CARVAERTDTNTGELFF. CDR3 coding DNA: TGTGCCAGGGTAGCGGAAAGGACAGATACGAACACCGGGGAGCTGTTTTTT.

This clone was recorded once. The chain couples TRBV29-1 to TRBJ1-6, with 8 nucleotides matching TRBD1. CDR1 is SQVTM and CDR2 is ANQGSEA in the germline V gene. The CDR3 contains 20 residues. Germline trimming cut 6 bases from V and 0 bases from J; bases unmatched to any gene: 19. DNA of the CDR3: TGCAGCGTGCTACTCCGACAGGGGCCTAACCCTAGCTCCTATAATTCACCCCTCCACTTT. It codes for CSVLLRQGPNPSSYNSPLHF.

The V call is TRBV4-3, the J call TRBJ2-3; 11 bases map to TRBD1. Trimming at V came to 4 bases and at J to 3 bases, leaving 9 bases not matched to a gene. CDR3 size: 17 residues. The germline V gene encodes CDR1 LGHNA and CDR2 YSLEER. In DNA, the CDR3 is TGCGCCAGCAGCCTTTCACCCGGACAGGGGGCAACAGATACGCAGTATTTT. The encoded protein is CASSLSPGQGATDTQYF.

This chain connects TRBV5-1 to TRBJ2-7, with D possibly matching TRBD1 (5 bases). The V gene lost 7 bases and the J gene lost 9 bases, with 20 bases spanning the gap. The CDR3 is 13 amino acids. Germline V gives CDR1 SGHRS, CDR2 YFSETQ. As DNA, the CDR3 is TGCGCCAGCGGGCCCCGGCAGGGTTTGGGGCAGTACTTC. It specifies CASGPRQGLGQYF.

The chain couples TRBV11-3 to TRBJ2-2; D possibly corresponds to TRBD2 (5 bases). This CDR3 spans 14 amino acids. Trimming shortened V by 6 bases and J by 3 bases, and 11 bases separated the two germline ends. In germline, CDR1 is SGHNT, CDR2 YENEEA. For the CDR3, the DNA is TGTGCCAGCAGACGGCTAGCAGACACCGGGGAGCTGTTTTTT. Amino acids: CASRRLADTGELFF. The variable domain in full, with the rest retrieved from reference TRBV11-3 and TRBJ2-2, is EAGVVQSPRYKIIEKKQPVAFWCNPISGHNTLYWYLQNLGQGPELLIRYENEEAVDDSQLPKDRFSAERLKGVDSTLKIQPAELGDSAVYLCASRRLADTGELFFGEGSRLTVL.

The chain carries TRBV11-1 and TRBJ2-7; D call uncertain. The CDR3 is made up of 11 amino acids. Trimming stripped 4 bases from V and 3 bases from J, with 4 bases between. CDR1 and CDR2 (germline): SGHAT, FQDESV (reference sequence). The CDR3 DNA sequence: TGTGCCAGCAGCTCCTTCTACGAGCAGTACTTC. Its protein product is CASSSFYEQYF.

This chain links TRBV5-6 with TRBJ2-1; TRBD2 agrees at 7 bases. From germline, CDR1 is SGHDT and CDR2 YYEEEE. V dropped 3 bases and J dropped 2; count of bases not matched to a gene: 11. CDR3 length: 17 residues. The CDR3 DNA is TGTGCCAGCAGCTGGGGACTATCCGGGAGCACCTACAATGAGCAGTTCTTC. Translated: CASSWGLSGSTYNEQFF. The entire variable domain, with the rest obtained from reference TRBV5-6 and TRBJ2-1, is as follows: DAGVTQSPTHLIKTRGQQVTLRCSPKSGHDTVSWYQQALGQGPQFIFQYYEEEERQRGNFPDRFSGHQFPNYSSELNVNALLLGDSALYLCASSWGLSGSTYNEQFFGPGTRLTVL.

This clone has just one count. The chain joins TRBV7-2 to TRBJ2-3; D possibly matches TRBD1 or TRBD2 (5 bases each). Trimming pared 3 bases from V and 2 bases from J, leaving 12 bases between. In germline, CDR1 is SGHTA, CDR2 FQGNSA. The CDR3 covers 15 residues. The CDR3 sequence: CASSFGTHDTDTQYF. In DNA, the CDR3 is TGTGCCAGCAGCTTCGGGACCCACGACACAGATACGCAGTATTTT.

Details on this clone: Other DNA variants within this sample encode the same CDR3. V is TRBV14 and J is TRBJ2-2; no clear D gene. CDR1 SGHDN and CDR2 FVKESK come from the germline V gene. Between the trimmed V and J ends, which lost 0 bases and 8 bases, there was a span of 7 bases. The CDR3 is 13 amino acids. CDR3 coding DNA: TGTGCCAGCAGCCAAGATCGTTTAGGGGAGCTGTTTTTT. The encoded protein is CASSQDRLGELFF.

Comments on this clone: The junction differs from germline at one of its ends, possibly a read error. The chain carries TRBV7-9 and TRBJ2-5, with D tentatively TRBD1 or TRBD2 (6 bases each). CDR3 length equals 15 residues. Germline V gives CDR1 SEHNR, CDR2 FQNEAQ (reference sequence). CDR3 sequence (DNA): TGTGCCAGCAGTCTCCAAAGGGGGGTTGGAGAGACCCGGTACTTC. Residues: CASSLQRGVGETRYF.

J is TRBJ2-2 and V is TRBV9; D is undetermined. The CDR3 runs to 14 residues. V lost 1 base and J 6 bases, leaving 10 bases between the germline ends. Germline values: CDR1 SGDLS, CDR2 YYNGEE. CDR3 residues: CASSVIIGSGELFF. CDR3 in DNA: TGTGCCAGCAGCGTAATAATAGGGTCCGGGGAGCTGTTTTTT.

The chain is built from TRBV4-3 and TRBJ1-5, with 8 bases identical to TRBD1. CDR1 and CDR2 (germline): LGHNA, YSLEER. The trim removed 0 bases at V and 7 bases at J, leaving 5 bases unmatched. CDR3 length equals 15 residues. The CDR3 here is CASSQEAGGRQPQHF. The CDR3 DNA reads TGCGCCAGCAGCCAAGAGGCAGGGGGCAGGCAGCCCCAGCATTTT.

The J gene is TRBJ2-7, the V gene TRBV5-5; D is uncertain. Trimming took 4 bases from V and 0 from J, leaving 5 bases between them. Germline V lookup: CDR1 SGHKS, CDR2 YYEKEE (reference sequence). This CDR3 is built from 12 residues. CDR3 DNA sequence: TGTGCCAGCAGCCTAAGCTCCTACGAGCAGTACTTC. Protein: CASSLSSYEQYF. The variable domain in full, with the rest retrieved from reference TRBV5-5 and TRBJ2-7, is DAGVTQSPTHLIKTRGQQVTLRCSPISGHKSVSWYQQVLGQGPQFIFQYYEKEERGRGNFPDRFSARQFPNYSSELNVNALLLGDSALYLCASSLSSYEQYFGPGTRLTVT.

The V and J genes are TRBV5-1 and TRBJ1-4; D call uncertain. This CDR3 spans 13 amino acids. The V end lost 0 bases, the J end lost 8 bases, and 8 bases lay between the germline ends. Germline CDR1 is SGHRS and CDR2 is YFSETQ. This CDR3 reads CASSLGGREKLFF. In DNA form, the CDR3 reads TGCGCCAGCAGCTTGGGAGGTCGCGAAAAACTGTTTTTT. Drawing the rest from reference TRBV5-1 and TRBJ1-4, the complete variable domain is KAGVTQTPRYLIKTRGQQVTLSCSPISGHRSVSWYQQTPGQGLQFLFEYFSETQRNKGNFPGRFSGRQFSNSRSEMNVSTLELGDSALYLCASSLGGREKLFFGSGTQLSVL.